The entry below describes one T cell receptor (beta chain). The sample originates from a study of blood T cell repertoires in COVID-19. At the level of the study: Spain, Italy and the United States supplied samples that represented acute and convalescent COVID-19. Nucleic acid was either cDNA or gDNA, and it came from T cells, B-cell-depleted T cells, or PBMCs.

In the source study's methods: Scientists estimated how many nucleated cells there were by amplifying reference gene primers. Here immunoSEQ multiplex PCR was the method, and the copy in TCRdb shows in-frame clones only, minus some. That table gives V, J and clone size, and the DNA gave D and trimming. The sample yields approximately 73,000 clones, 86% seen once. The CDR3 totals 13 residues. Trimming removed 5 bases at V and 4 bases at J, with 12 bases between. CDR1 and CDR2 from the germline V gene are SEHNR and FQNEAQ (reference sequence). The sequence was obtained from a woman aged 60-75 years with acute or convalescent COVID-19. The genes are TRBV7-9 and TRBJ2-7; perhaps TRBD2 as D (5 bases). The sequenced material came from peripheral blood. The CDR3 region has the DNA TGTGCCAGCAGCCGGGAACAGCTATACGAGCAGTACTTC. It translates to CASSREQLYEQYF.